This TCR beta chain was identified during a study of radiation and T cells in renal cell carcinoma. Sequencing used immunoSEQ multiplex PCR; TCRdb keeps in-frame clones, though not all of them. The sample includes 100,000 to 150,000 clones, around 80% of them seen just once. Time point reported: blood 2 weeks post-SBRT. Noted treatment: 15 Gy SBRT to primary tumor, nephrectomy 4 weeks later. For this clone: This may be a read error, as it is one base from a much larger clone. The same CDR3 also results from other DNA sequences found in this sample.

The CDR3 contains 18 residues. The V end was cut by 6 bases, the J end by 0 bases, with 22 bases between. Germline-derived CDR1 and CDR2 are SGHRS and YFSETQ. The chain has TRBV5-1 and TRBJ1-5; D gene uncertain. The TCR comes from a man aged 45-60 years with renal cell carcinoma. Specimen: blood, collected from a patient whose treatment included radiotherapy and nephrectomy. CDR3 sequence: CASTPGDHDLVSNQPQHF. CDR3 coding DNA: TGCGCCAGCACTCCGGGAGACCACGACTTAGTTAGCAATCAGCCCCAGCATTTT.